Presented here are 26 T cell receptor beta chains from one specimen sequenced in a study of blood T cell repertoires in COVID-19. The data were produced by immunoSEQ multiplex PCR, yet TCRdb's version contains in-frame clones alone and is incomplete. The data show roughly 240,000 clones, roughly 85% seen once. Sequencing input: peripheral blood. These receptors all come from a man aged 55 to 70 who had recovered from COVID-19.

This chain joins TRBV19 and TRBJ1-2; 11 nucleotides align to TRBD1. The junction had 4 bases not matched to a gene; V was cut back by 0 bases and J by 7 bases. Germline V lookup: CDR1 LNHDA, CDR2 SQIVND (reference sequence). The CDR3 consists of 15 residues. The CDR3 DNA is TGTGCCAGTAGTATAGACAGGACAGGGGGCCGTGGCTACACCTTC. Protein sequence: CASSIDRTGGRGYTF.

This clone was seen a few times. The V and J genes are TRBV5-5 and TRBJ2-7; 10 positions agree with TRBD1. With V trimmed by 4 bases and J by 4 bases, 5 bases remained unmatched. The CDR3 length is 14 residues. CDR1 and CDR2 (germline): SGHKS, YYEKEE (reference sequence). CDR3 sequence: CASSGGQGWYEQYF. The DNA for the CDR3 is TGTGCCAGCAGCGGGGGACAGGGGTGGTACGAGCAGTACTTC.

The V and J genes are TRBV12-5 and TRBJ1-5; the match to TRBD1 covers 7 bases. The CDR3 has 16 residues. Germline lookup yields CDR1 LGHNT and CDR2 FRNRAP. The J segment lost 3 bases and the V segment lost 2 bases, leaving 7 bases of the junction unmatched. The DNA of the CDR3 is TGTGCTAGTGGTTTGATTAAGGGGGCCACCAATCAGCCCCAGCATTTT. This translates into CASGLIKGATNQPQHF.

V is TRBV11-2 and J is TRBJ2-1; 8 bases fit TRBD2. V lost 5 bases, J lost 5 bases, and 11 bases stayed unmatched. Germline CDR1 reads SGHAT; CDR2 reads FQNNGV. This CDR3 has 16 amino acids. CDR3 sequence reads: CASSHPAGTRNNEQFF. The CDR3 DNA reads TGTGCCAGCAGCCACCCAGCCGGGACTAGAAACAATGAGCAGTTCTTC.

This chain links TRBV2 with TRBJ1-2; the match to TRBD1 covers 7 bases. Germline lookup yields CDR1 SNHLY and CDR2 FYNNEI. This CDR3 contains 13 residues. J was trimmed by 0 bases and V by 8 bases; bases with no gene match: 3. CDR3 coding DNA: TGTGCCAGCCAGACAGGGTCTAACTATGGCTACACCTTC. It codes for CASQTGSNYGYTF. Looking up the rest from reference TRBV2 and TRBJ1-2 gives the full variable domain: EPEVTQTPSHQVTQMGQEVILRCVPISNHLYFYWYRQILGQKVEFLVSFYNNEISEKSEIFDDQFSVERPDGSNFTLKIRSTKLEDSAMYFCASQTGSNYGYTFGSGTRLTVV.

This clone was seen once. The genes are TRBV29-1 and TRBJ2-1; TRBD1 is a possible D gene (5 bases). CDR1 is SQVTM, CDR2 ANQGSEA, per germline. V dropped 5 bases and J dropped 5 bases, with 16 bases sitting between them. The CDR3 is made up of 14 amino acids. The CDR3 DNA is TGCAGCGTTCAGGACACGGGTTCCAACAATGAGCAGTTCTTC. Protein product: CSVQDTGSNNEQFF.

The CDR3 region is CASSPSFVGTDTQYF. The CDR3 coding sequence is TGTGCCAGCAGCCCCTCCTTTGTAGGCACAGATACGCAGTATTTT. The chain is built from TRBV9 and TRBJ2-3, with D unresolved. CDR1 and CDR2 from the germline V gene are SGDLS and YYNGEE. CDR3 length: 15 residues. Trimming stripped 4 bases from V and 1 base from J, with 13 bases between.

This clone was seen more than once but under ten times. The V gene is TRBV9, the J gene TRBJ2-4; D might be TRBD1 (6 bases). The CDR3 runs 16 residues. V dropped 0 bases and J dropped 6 bases, with 16 bases sitting between them. The V gene's germline CDR1 is SGDLS and CDR2 YYNGEE. CDR3 sequence (DNA): TGTGCCAGCAGCGTAGGGGCAGGGGACCTTTCAAACATTCAGTACTTC. It yields the protein CASSVGAGDLSNIQYF.

The chain joins TRBV13 to TRBJ1-2, with D maybe TRBD1 (6 bases). Germline CDR1 is PRHDT and CDR2 is FYEKMQ (reference sequence). This CDR3 contains 13 residues. V was shortened by 0 bases and J by 8 bases, with 10 bases between the two germline ends. This chain's CDR3 is CASSLGRQVGYTF. CDR3 nucleotide sequence: TGTGCCAGCAGCTTAGGACGACAGGTGGGCTACACCTTC. The full variable domain, in which reference TRBV13 and TRBJ1-2 provide the parts outside the CDR3, is AAGVIQSPRHLIKEKRETATLKCYPIPRHDTVYWYQQGPGQDPQFLISFYEKMQSDKGSIPDRFSAQQFSDYHSELNMSSLELGDSALYFCASSLGRQVGYTFGSGTRLTVV.

V gene TRBV30 combines with J gene TRBJ2-1; D is perhaps TRBD2 (6 bases). The ends were cut back, 2 bases at V and 0 bases at J, with 23 bases in the middle. The CDR3 has 19 residues. From germline, CDR1 is GTSNPN and CDR2 SVGIG (reference sequence). CDR3 nucleotide sequence: TGTGCCTGGAGTCGCGGGACGGGGGTGTACAGGAGCTCCTACAATGAGCAGTTCTTC. Translating gives CAWSRGTGVYRSSYNEQFF.

The V gene is TRBV7-9, the J gene TRBJ1-4; 10 bases are shared with TRBD1. Germline V gives CDR1 SEHNR, CDR2 FQNEAQ (reference sequence). Losses at the gene ends were 5 bases for V and 6 bases for J; bases not matched to a gene: 3. CDR3 length equals 14 residues. CDR3: CASSGDRGDEKLFF. CDR3 DNA: TGTGCCAGCAGCGGGGACAGGGGAGATGAAAAACTGTTTTTT.

The J gene is TRBJ1-6, the V gene TRBV5-1; D ambiguous. CDR3 length: 16 amino acids. Trimming left V 0 bases short and J 5 bases short, with 12 bases between. Germline V gives CDR1 SGHRS, CDR2 YFSETQ. CDR3 loop: CASSLVPTGDNSPLHF. The CDR3 bases are TGCGCCAGCAGCTTGGTACCAACGGGAGATAATTCACCCCTCCACTTT. The full variable domain, completed using reference TRBV5-1 and TRBJ1-6, is KAGVTQTPRYLIKTRGQQVTLSCSPISGHRSVSWYQQTPGQGLQFLFEYFSETQRNKGNFPGRFSGRQFSNSRSEMNVSTLELGDSALYLCASSLVPTGDNSPLHFGNGTRLTVT.

The chain joins TRBV3-1 (or the pseudogene TRBV3-2) to TRBJ2-2, with TRBD1 as a possible D gene (6 bases). The germline V gene encodes CDR1 LGHDT and CDR2 YNNKEL (reference sequence). This CDR3 has 17 residues. Trimming left V 3 bases short and J 0 bases short, with 14 bases between. The CDR3: CASSHRTGIPNTGELFF. The CDR3 bases are TGTGCCAGCAGCCATAGAACAGGGATCCCGAACACCGGGGAGCTGTTTTTT.

This chain joins TRBV6-5 and TRBJ1-4, with 7 bases that match TRBD1. CDR3 length equals 12 residues. Trimming took 8 bases from V and 8 from J; bases not matched to a gene: 5. Per germline, CDR1 MNHEY and CDR2 SVGAGI. The CDR3 loop is CASRQGREKLFF. The CDR3 nucleotides read TGTGCCAGCCGACAGGGAAGAGAAAAACTGTTTTTT.

This clone has a handful of counts. The V and J genes are TRBV2 and TRBJ1-2; 8 bases match TRBD1. V lost 1 base to trimming and J lost 5 bases; unmatched junction nucleotides: 0. Germline V lookup: CDR1 SNHLY, CDR2 FYNNEI. This CDR3 has 13 amino acids. CDR3 sequence reads: CASSEDRGYGYTF. Written as DNA, the CDR3 is TGTGCCAGCAGTGAAGACAGGGGGTATGGCTACACCTTC.

The chain combines TRBV9 with TRBJ2-7, with 14 bases aligning to TRBD2. The ends lost 4 bases at V and 3 bases at J; junction bases unmatched: 6. From germline, CDR1 is SGDLS and CDR2 YYNGEE. The CDR3 spans 16 residues. The CDR3 region has the DNA TGTGCCAGCAGCTCGGGACTAGCGGGGGAGTACTACGAGCAGTACTTC. Translation: CASSSGLAGEYYEQYF.

This clone has only one observation. CDR3 in DNA: TGTGCCAGCAGCTTACTTGGCGGGGGCTATGGCTACACCTTC. This codes for CASSLLGGGYGYTF. The J gene is TRBJ1-2, the V gene TRBV7-9; the D gene is possibly TRBD1 (5 bases). V dropped 2 bases and J dropped 4 bases, with 11 bases sitting between them. The CDR3 length is 14 residues. CDR1 is SEHNR and CDR2 is FQNEAQ in the germline V gene (reference sequence). Complete variable domain (other parts from reference TRBV7-9 and TRBJ1-2): DTGVSQNPRHKITKRGQNVTFRCDPISEHNRLYWYRQTLGQGPEFLTYFQNEAQLEKSRLLSDRFSAERPKGSFSTLEIQRTEQGDSAMYLCASSLLGGGYGYTFGSGTRLTVV.

The chain combines TRBV7-2 with TRBJ2-1, with 11 bases that match TRBD2. There are 15 residues in the CDR3. J lost 10 bases, V lost 5 bases, and 10 bases had no gene match. CDR1 and CDR2 from the germline V gene are SGHTA and FQGNSA. The CDR3 sequence is CASSDSGGAVWEQFF. The CDR3 nucleotides read TGTGCCAGCAGCGATAGCGGGGGGGCAGTTTGGGAGCAGTTCTTC.

This chain links TRBV5-1 with TRBJ2-5; 8 bases align to TRBD2. V dropped 6 bases and J dropped 2; count of bases not matched to a gene: 15. The CDR3 has 17 amino acids. The germline gives CDR1 SGHRS, CDR2 YFSETQ. The CDR3 coding sequence is TGCGCCAGCACGGGACCGCAAGTGAGCGGGGGACAAGAGACCCAGTACTTC. Protein: CASTGPQVSGGQETQYF.

This clone was seen just once. The genes are TRBV6-1 and TRBJ2-7; D perhaps matches TRBD2 (5 bases). The ends were cut back, 0 bases at V and 7 bases at J, with 10 bases in the middle. From germline, CDR1 is MNHNS and CDR2 SASEGT. The CDR3 runs 13 residues. Here the CDR3 DNA reads TGTGCCAGCAGTGAAGCCCGGGAAACGGAGCAGTACTTC. Residues: CASSEARETEQYF.

This chain links TRBV19 with TRBJ2-5, with TRBD2 matching 9 bases. The CDR3 sequence is 16 residues long. V dropped 4 bases and J dropped 4; count of bases not matched to a gene: 10. The germline V gene has CDR1 LNHDA and CDR2 SQIVND (reference sequence). CDR3 in DNA: TGTGCCAGTAGTAAAAGAGCGGGAGGAGGGGGAGAGACCCAGTACTTC. This translates into CASSKRAGGGGETQYF.

The CDR3: CASSLSSGLYNEQFF. The CDR3 nucleotides read TGCGCCAGCAGCCTTTCTAGCGGTCTCTACAATGAGCAGTTCTTC. The V call is TRBV5-1, the J call TRBJ2-1; 7 bases line up with TRBD2. The CDR3 sequence is 15 residues long. Germline values: CDR1 SGHRS, CDR2 YFSETQ. V was pared by 4 bases and J by 3 bases, with 7 bases of the junction left unmatched.

This chain connects TRBV7-2 to TRBJ2-1, with D perhaps TRBD2 (6 bases). Germline values: CDR1 SGHTA, CDR2 FQGNSA. The CDR3 has 14 amino acids. V dropped 5 bases and J dropped 7 bases, with 15 bases sitting between them. The CDR3, as DNA: TGTGCCAGCAGCCCGGGGACTGTTAAGAATGAGCAGTTCTTC. It encodes CASSPGTVKNEQFF.

J is TRBJ1-3 and V is TRBV6-5, with 8 bases lining up with TRBD1. Germline CDR1 reads MNHEY; CDR2 reads SVGAGI. The J segment lost 0 bases and the V segment lost 5 bases, leaving 3 bases of the junction unmatched. The CDR3 length is 15 residues. The CDR3 DNA follows: TGTGCCAGCAGTAGACAGGGGACCTCTGGAAACACCATATATTTT. Protein product: CASSRQGTSGNTIYF.

The chain combines TRBV12-3 or TRBV12-4 with TRBJ1-2, with D possibly matching TRBD1 (5 bases). The CDR3 extends over 13 amino acids. Trimming shortened V by 7 bases and J by 7 bases, and 16 bases separated the two germline ends. CDR3 in DNA: TGTGCCAGCACCCCGCGGGGGGATATTGGCTACACCTTC. Its protein is CASTPRGDIGYTF.

The chain combines TRBV30 with TRBJ1-4; weak D call: TRBD1 (5 bases). V was pared by 3 bases and J by 2 bases, with 7 bases between. The CDR3 runs to 13 residues. The germline CDR1 and CDR2 sequences are GTSNPN and SVGIG (reference sequence). This chain's CDR3 is CAWSAGTNEKLFF. The CDR3 bases are TGTGCCTGGAGCGCAGGGACTAATGAAAAACTGTTTTTT. The variable domain in full, with the rest retrieved from reference TRBV30 and TRBJ1-4, is SQTIHQWPATLVQPVGSPLSLECTVEGTSNPNLYWYRQAAGRGLQLLFYSVGIGQISSEVPQNLSASRPQDRQFILSSKKLLLSDSGFYLCAWSAGTNEKLFFGSGTQLSVL.